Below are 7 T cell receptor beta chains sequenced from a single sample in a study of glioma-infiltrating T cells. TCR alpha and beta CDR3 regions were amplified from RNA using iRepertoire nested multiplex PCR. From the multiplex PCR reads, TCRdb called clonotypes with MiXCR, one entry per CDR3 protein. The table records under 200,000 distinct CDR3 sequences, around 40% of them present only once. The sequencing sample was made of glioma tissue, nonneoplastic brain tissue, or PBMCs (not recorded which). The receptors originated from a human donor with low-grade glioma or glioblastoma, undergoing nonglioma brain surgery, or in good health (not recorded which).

CDR3 DNA: TGCAGTGCTGAGATTAGTGATTCCTACAACGAGCAGTACTTC. Translating gives CSAEISDSYNEQYF. This sequence joins TRBV20-1 and TRBJ2-7; D is ambiguous. The CDR3 covers 14 residues. Trimming removed 5 bases at V and 5 bases at J, with 19 bases between. Per germline, CDR1 DFQATT and CDR2 SNEGSKA (reference sequence).

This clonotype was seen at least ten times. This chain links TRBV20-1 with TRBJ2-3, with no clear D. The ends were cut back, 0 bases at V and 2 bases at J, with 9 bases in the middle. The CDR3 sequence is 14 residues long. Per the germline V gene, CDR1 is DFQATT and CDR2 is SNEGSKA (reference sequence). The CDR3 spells CSARDTRYTDTQYF. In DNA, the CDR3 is TGCAGTGCTAGAGATACTCGGTACACAGATACGCAGTATTTT.

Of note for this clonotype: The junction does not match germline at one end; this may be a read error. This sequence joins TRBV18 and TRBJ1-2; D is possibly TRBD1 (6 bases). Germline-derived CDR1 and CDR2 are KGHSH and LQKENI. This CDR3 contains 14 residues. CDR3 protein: CASSPAGEYYGYNF. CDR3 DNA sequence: TGTGCCAGCTCACCGGCAGGGGAATACTATGGCTACAACTTC.

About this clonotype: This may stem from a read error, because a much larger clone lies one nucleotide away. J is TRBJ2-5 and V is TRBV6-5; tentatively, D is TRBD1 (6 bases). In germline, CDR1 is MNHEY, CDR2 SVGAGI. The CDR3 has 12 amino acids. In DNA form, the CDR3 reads TGTGCCAGCAGATCCAGACAGGAGACCGAGTACTTC. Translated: CASRSRQETEYF.

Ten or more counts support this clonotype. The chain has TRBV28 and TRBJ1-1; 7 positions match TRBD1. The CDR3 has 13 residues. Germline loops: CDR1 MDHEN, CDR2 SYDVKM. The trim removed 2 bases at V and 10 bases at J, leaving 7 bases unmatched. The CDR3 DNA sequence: TGTGCCAGCAGTTTAGGGACAGACTTTGGAGCTTTCTTT. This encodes CASSLGTDFGAFF.

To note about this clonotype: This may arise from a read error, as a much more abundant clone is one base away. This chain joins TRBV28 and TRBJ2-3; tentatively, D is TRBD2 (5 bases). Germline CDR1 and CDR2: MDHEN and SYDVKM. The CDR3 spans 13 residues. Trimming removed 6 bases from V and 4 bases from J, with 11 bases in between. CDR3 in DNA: TGTGCCAGCAGCTCCTTGGAGGCAGATACGCAGTATTTT. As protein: CASSSLEADTQYF.

CDR3 loop: CASSDGEPFYNEQFF. CDR3 DNA: TGTGCCAGCAGTGACGGGGAACCCTTCTACAATGAGCAGTTCTTC. V and J are TRBV2 and TRBJ2-1; D possibly corresponds to TRBD2 (5 bases). Trimming removed 3 bases at V and 3 bases at J, with 12 bases between. This CDR3 contains 15 residues. The V gene's germline CDR1 is SNHLY and CDR2 FYNNEI.